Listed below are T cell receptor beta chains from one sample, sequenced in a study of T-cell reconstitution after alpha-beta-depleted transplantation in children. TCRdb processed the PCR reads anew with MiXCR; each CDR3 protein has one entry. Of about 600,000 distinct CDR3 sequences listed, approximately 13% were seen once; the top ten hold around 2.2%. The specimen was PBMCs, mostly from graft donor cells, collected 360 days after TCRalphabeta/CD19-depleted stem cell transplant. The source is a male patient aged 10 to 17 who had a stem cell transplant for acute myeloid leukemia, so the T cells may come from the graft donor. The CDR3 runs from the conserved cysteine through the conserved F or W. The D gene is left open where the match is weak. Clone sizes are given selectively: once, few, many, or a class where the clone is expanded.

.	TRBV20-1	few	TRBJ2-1	CSASFARLADNEQFF	TGCAGTGCTTCCTTCGCGAGGCTAGCTGACAATGAGCAGTTCTTC
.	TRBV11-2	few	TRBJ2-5	CASSLYLVGGETQYF	TGTGCCAGCAGCTTATACTTGGTCGGGGGAGAGACCCAGTACTTC
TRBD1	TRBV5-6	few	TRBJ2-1	CASSSRGRNNEQFF	TGTGCCAGCAGCTCCAGGGGGCGCAACAATGAGCAGTTCTTC
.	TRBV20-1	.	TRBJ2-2	CSAQGGGDTGELFF	TGCAGTGCGCAGGGAGGCGGCGACACCGGGGAGCTGTTTTTT
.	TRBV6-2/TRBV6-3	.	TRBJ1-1	CASSPRSLGEAFF	TGTGCCAGCAGTCCCCGCAGTTTGGGTGAAGCTTTCTTT
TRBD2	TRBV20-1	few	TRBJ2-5	CSAFSGQETQYF	TGCAGTGCCTTTAGCGGGCAAGAGACCCAGTACTTC
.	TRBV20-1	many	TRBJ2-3	CSTWRAKGTDTQYF	TGCAGTACGTGGAGGGCGAAGGGCACAGATACGCAGTATTTT
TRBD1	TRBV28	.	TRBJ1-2	CASSLVRQGVSDTF	TGTGCCAGCAGTTTAGTCCGACAGGGTGTCAGTGACACCTTC
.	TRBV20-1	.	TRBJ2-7	CSARRDEQYF	TGCAGTGCTAGGAGGGATGAGCAGTACTTC
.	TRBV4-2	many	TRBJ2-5	CASSQPRQWETQYF	TGTGCCAGCAGCCAACCGAGACAGTGGGAGACCCAGTACTTC
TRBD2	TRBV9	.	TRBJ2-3	CASSVEGGRADTQYF	TGTGCCAGCAGCGTGGAAGGAGGGAGGGCAGATACGCAGTATTTT
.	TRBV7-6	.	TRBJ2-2	CASSPVSGGRITGELFF	TGTGCCAGCAGCCCGGTGTCTGGAGGGCGAATCACCGGGGAGCTGTTTTTT
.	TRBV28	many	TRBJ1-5	CASSPGSNQPQHF	TGTGCCAGCAGTCCAGGGAGCAATCAGCCCCAGCATTTT
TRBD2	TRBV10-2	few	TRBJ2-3	CASSAHSGRARSTDTQYF	TGCGCCAGCAGTGCCCATAGCGGGAGGGCCAGGAGCACAGATACGCAGTATTTT
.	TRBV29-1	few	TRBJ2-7	CSVVYRVSRFAEQYF	TGCAGCGTTGTCTACAGGGTAAGCCGATTCGCCGAGCAGTACTTC
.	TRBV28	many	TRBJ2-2	CASSLQLANTGELFF	TGTGCCAGCAGTTTGCAACTAGCGAACACCGGGGAGCTGTTTTTT
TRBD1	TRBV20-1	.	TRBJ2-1	CSARDGDRVHEQFF	TGCAGTGCTAGAGATGGGGACAGGGTCCATGAGCAGTTCTTC
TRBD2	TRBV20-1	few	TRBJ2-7	CSARSGLESPYEQYF	TGCAGTGCTAGAAGCGGACTAGAGTCCCCCTACGAGCAGTACTTC
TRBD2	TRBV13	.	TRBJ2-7	CASSLEGSGRPGEQYF	TGTGCCAGCAGCTTAGAGGGTAGCGGGAGGCCCGGGGAGCAGTACTTC
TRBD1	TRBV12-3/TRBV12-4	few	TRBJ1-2	CASSLDFDRGYGYTF	TGTGCCAGCAGTCTCGACTTTGACAGGGGCTATGGCTACACCTTC
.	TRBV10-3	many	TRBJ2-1	CAISYQGPYNEQFF	TGTGCCATCAGTTACCAAGGCCCCTACAATGAGCAGTTCTTC
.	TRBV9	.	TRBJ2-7	CASSPSPGFSYEQYF	TGTGCCAGCAGCCCGTCGCCGGGTTTCTCCTACGAGCAGTACTTC
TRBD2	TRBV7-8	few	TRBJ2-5	CASSLGVAGLQETQYF	TGTGCCAGCAGCTTAGGGGTAGCGGGCCTCCAAGAGACCCAGTACTTC
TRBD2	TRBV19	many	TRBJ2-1	CASSIRTSGRASEQFF	TGTGCCAGTAGTATCCGGACTAGCGGGAGGGCCAGTGAGCAGTTCTTC
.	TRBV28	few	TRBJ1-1	CASSFTGLNTEAFF	TGTGCCAGCAGTTTTACAGGGTTGAACACTGAAGCTTTCTTT
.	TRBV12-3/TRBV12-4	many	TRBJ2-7	CASSLVSLFYEQYF	TGTGCCAGCAGTTTAGTGAGTCTATTCTACGAGCAGTACTTC
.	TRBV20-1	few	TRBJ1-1	CSLREGTEAFF	TGCAGTCTGAGGGAGGGCACTGAAGCTTTCTTT
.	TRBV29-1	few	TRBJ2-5	CRISTGSKGYF	TGCAGAATCAGTACAGGATCAAAGGGGTACTTC
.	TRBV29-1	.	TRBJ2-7	CSVGGLSSYEQYF	TGCAGCGTTGGGGGCCTAAGCTCCTACGAGCAGTACTTC
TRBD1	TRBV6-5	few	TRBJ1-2	CASSYGFLTARGEDGYTF	TGTGCCAGCAGTTACGGCTTCTTAACAGCCAGGGGGGAAGATGGCTACACCTTC
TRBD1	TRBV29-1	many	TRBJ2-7	CSVEQDRAYEQYF	TGCAGCGTTGAACAGGACAGGGCCTACGAGCAGTACTTC
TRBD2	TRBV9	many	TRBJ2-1	CASSVGAGAYNEQFF	TGTGCCAGCAGCGTAGGGGCGGGAGCCTACAATGAGCAGTTCTTC
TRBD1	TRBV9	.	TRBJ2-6	CASSVLPSTGAGANVLTF	TGTGCCAGCAGCGTTCTCCCATCAACAGGGGCTGGGGCCAACGTCCTGACTTTC
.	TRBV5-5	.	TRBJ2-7	CASISLGGLYEQYF	TGTGCCAGCATCTCCTTGGGGGGGCTCTACGAGCAGTACTTC
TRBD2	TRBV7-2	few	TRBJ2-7	CASSLARGVEQYF	TGTGCCAGCAGCTTAGCGCGGGGGGTCGAGCAGTACTTC
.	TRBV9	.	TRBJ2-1	CASSVGPDYNEQFF	TGTGCCAGCAGCGTAGGCCCTGACTACAATGAGCAGTTCTTC
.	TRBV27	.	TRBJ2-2	CASSVQGWTGELFF	TGTGCCAGCAGTGTACAGGGCTGGACCGGGGAGCTGTTTTTT
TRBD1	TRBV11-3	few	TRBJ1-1	CASSLWRDRGLHPTEAFF	TGTGCCAGCAGCTTATGGCGGGACAGGGGGCTGCATCCCACTGAAGCTTTCTTT
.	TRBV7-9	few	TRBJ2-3	CASTPFFRSNRTDTQYF	TGTGCCAGCACCCCCTTTTTCCGGTCCAATCGCACAGATACGCAGTATTTT
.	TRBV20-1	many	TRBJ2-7	CSASRSSYEQYF	TGCAGTGCTAGCAGGAGCTCCTACGAGCAGTACTTC
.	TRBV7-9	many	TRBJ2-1	CASSSITGSGEQFF	TGTGCCAGCAGCTCGATAACAGGGAGCGGTGAGCAGTTCTTC
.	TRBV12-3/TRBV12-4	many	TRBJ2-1	CASSGTTPLYNEQFF	TGTGCCAGTTCCGGGACCACCCCTCTCTACAATGAGCAGTTCTTC
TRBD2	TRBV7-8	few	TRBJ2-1	CASSPGLAGVSF	TGTGCCAGCAGCCCTGGACTAGCGGGAGTGTCCTTC
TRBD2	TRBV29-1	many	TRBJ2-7	CSVATSGSSYEQYF	TGCAGCGTTGCGACTAGCGGGAGTTCTTACGAGCAGTACTTC
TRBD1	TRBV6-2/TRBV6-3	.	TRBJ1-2	CASSPDRVKDGYTF	TGTGCCAGCAGTCCGGACAGGGTAAAGGACGGCTACACCTTC
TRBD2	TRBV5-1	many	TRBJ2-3	CASSLEGLAATDTQYF	TGCGCCAGCAGCTTGGAGGGACTAGCGGCCACAGATACGCAGTATTTT
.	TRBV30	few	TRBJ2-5	CAWSRVETQYF	TGTGCCTGGAGTCGCGTGGAGACCCAGTACTTC
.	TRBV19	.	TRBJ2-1	CASSIVLAGDEQFF	TGTGCCAGTAGTATAGTTCTAGCCGGGGATGAGCAGTTCTTC